This T cell receptor beta chain was sequenced for a study of response to subunit inactivated influenza vaccine. V trimming: 6 bases; J trimming: 4 bases; junction bases outside the gene matches: 8. CDR1 and CDR2 from the germline V gene are MNHEY and SVGEGT. This CDR3 is 14 amino acids long. Study-level findings and limits: Few additional T cells are recruited per seasonal influenza vaccination, authors suggested.

Concerning this clonotype itself: What it binds is not known.

TCRdb reprocessed the RT-PCR reads with MiXCR, giving one entry per CDR3 protein. The sample lists 250,000 to 350,000 distinct CDR3 sequences, approximately 21% seen once, with 10% to 13% in the top ten. The sequence came from a man between 50 and 70 years old who received an inactivated influenza vaccine. V gene TRBV6-2 or TRBV6-3 combines with J gene TRBJ2-5, with 7 bases matching TRBD2. The sample here was PBMCs from blood, taken around 22 months after vaccination. CDR3 nucleotides: TGTGCCAGCAGATCTGGCGGGAGAGCAGAGACCCAGTACTTC. Residues: CASRSGGRAETQYF.